This entry concerns a single T cell receptor (beta chain). This record comes from a study of control samples from healthy donors and cancer patients. The V gene end was trimmed by 0 bases and the J gene end by 1 base; junction bases not matched to a gene: 3. Per germline, CDR1 SGHRS and CDR2 YFSETQ. CDR3 length: 15 residues. Assay: immunoSEQ multiplex PCR; the TCRdb copy retains only in-frame clones and omits some. The sample includes 95,000 to 100,000 clones, roughly 78% of them seen just once. The sequenced material came from blood. The chain carries TRBV5-1 and TRBJ1-1, with 7 nucleotides matching TRBD1. The TCR originated in a man in his fifties or sixties in good health. The CDR3: CASSLGDRWNTEAFF. For the CDR3, the DNA is TGCGCCAGCAGCTTGGGGGACAGATGGAACACTGAAGCTTTCTTT. Combining the CDR3 with reference TRBV5-1 and TRBJ1-1 gives the whole variable domain KAGVTQTPRYLIKTRGQQVTLSCSPISGHRSVSWYQQTPGQGLQFLFEYFSETQRNKGNFPGRFSGRQFSNSRSEMNVSTLELGDSALYLCASSLGDRWNTEAFFGQGTRLTVV.